This T cell receptor (beta chain) was sequenced for a study of T cell responses to AZD1222 COVID-19 vaccine. Sequencing used immunoSEQ multiplex PCR; TCRdb keeps in-frame clones, though not all of them. The sample records around 200,000 clones, under 95% being singletons. Points on this clone: Antigen unknown.

V was pared by 9 bases and J by 2 bases, with 14 bases between. Germline V gene sequence: CDR1 KGHSH, CDR2 LQKENI. CDR3 size: 14 residues. Study-level findings and limits: The number of AZD1222 recipients seropositive at baseline was only five or six.

Sequences were derived from peripheral blood, sampled on day 0 of AZD1222 vaccination. The V call is TRBV18, the J call TRBJ2-1, with D tentatively TRBD2 (6 bases). This receptor was taken from an adult in good health. The CDR3, as DNA: TGTGCCAGTCGAAGGGCGGGGCCCTACAATGAGCAGTTCTTC. Amino acids: CASRRAGPYNEQFF. The variable domain in full, with the rest retrieved from reference TRBV18 and TRBJ2-1, is NAGVMQNPRHLVRRRGQEARLRCSPMKGHSHVYWYRQLPEEGLKFMVYLQKENIIDESGMPKERFSAEFPKEGPSILRIQQVVRGDSAAYFCASRRAGPYNEQFFGPGTRLTVL.